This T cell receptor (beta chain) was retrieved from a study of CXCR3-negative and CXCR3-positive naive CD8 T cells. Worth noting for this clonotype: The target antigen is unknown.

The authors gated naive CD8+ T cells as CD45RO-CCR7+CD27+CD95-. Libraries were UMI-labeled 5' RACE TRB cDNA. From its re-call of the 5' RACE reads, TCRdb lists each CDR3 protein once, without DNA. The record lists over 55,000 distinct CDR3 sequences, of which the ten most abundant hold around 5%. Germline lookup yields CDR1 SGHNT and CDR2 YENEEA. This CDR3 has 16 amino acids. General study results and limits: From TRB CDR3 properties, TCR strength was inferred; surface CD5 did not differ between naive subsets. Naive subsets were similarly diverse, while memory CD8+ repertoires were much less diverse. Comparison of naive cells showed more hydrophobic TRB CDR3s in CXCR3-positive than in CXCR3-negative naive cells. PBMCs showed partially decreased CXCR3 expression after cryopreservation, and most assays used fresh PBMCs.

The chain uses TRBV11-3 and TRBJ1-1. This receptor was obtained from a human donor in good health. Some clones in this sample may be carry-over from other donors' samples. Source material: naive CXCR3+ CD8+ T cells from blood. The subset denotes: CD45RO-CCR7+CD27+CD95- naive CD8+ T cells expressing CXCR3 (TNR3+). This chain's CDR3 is CASSPNGEHSNTEAFF.